This T cell receptor (beta chain) was obtained from a study of shared clonotypes between healthy human individuals. The overall study: Each donor's CD8 memory used one plate, CD8 naive two, each CD4 subset three. Study outcomes and limitations: On the whole, naive subsets had larger estimated richness than memory subsets had.

Terminally differentiated effector memory CD45RA+ cells were left out of the naive CD8 fraction, which was CD45RO-negative and positively selected for CCR7. Donors were Caucasian adults residing in Nashville, Tennessee, USA. Authors' data handling: For the immunoSEQ data, sequences were junction-only without quality scores, so filtering differed. Generated by immunoSEQ multiplex PCR, the TCRdb table keeps only in-frame clones and is missing some. V and J calls and clone size are copied from that table; D and trimming were computed from the DNA. Of about 1,900,000 clones listed, roughly 94% are singletons. Points on this clone: Its antigen remains unknown.

The TCR sequence derives from a man between 18 and 35 years old in good health. Source material: naive CD8+ T cells sorted from blood.

The CDR3 DNA follows: TGCGCCAGCAAGCCCGGGACTAGCGATAATGAGCAGTTCTTC. Its protein is CASKPGTSDNEQFF. This chain links TRBV10-2 with TRBJ2-1; 10 nucleotides match TRBD2. Germline values: CDR1 WSHSY, CDR2 SAAADI. CDR3 length: 14 residues. The V and J ends lost 7 bases and 7 bases, in that order; junction bases with no gene match: 7.